This passage covers 5 T cell receptor beta chains from one sample sequenced in a study of shared clonotypes between healthy human individuals. Clones were sequenced by immunoSEQ multiplex PCR, and TCRdb holds only the in-frame ones, with some missing. The table has 500,000 to 650,000 clones, just over 75% seen once. The sequencing sample was made of PBMCs. Source of these receptors: a woman aged 40 to 49 in good health. Some clones in this sample may be carry-over from other donors' samples.

V gene TRBV20-1 combines with J gene TRBJ2-1; D is ambiguous. The CDR3 loop spans 11 amino acids. V was shortened by 3 bases and J by 5 bases, with 5 bases between the two germline ends. Germline-derived CDR1 and CDR2 are DFQATT and SNEGSKA (reference sequence). Written as DNA, the CDR3 is TGCAGTGCTAGCGGGCACAATGAGCAGTTCTTC. It yields the protein CSASGHNEQFF.

This clone was seen a few times. This chain joins TRBV6-1 and TRBJ2-5; no reliable D call. Trimming cost V 2 bases and J 4 bases, with 8 bases left between them. Germline V gives CDR1 MNHNS, CDR2 SASEGT. The CDR3 loop spans 13 amino acids. The chain's CDR3 is CASSESLTETQYF. In DNA, the CDR3 is TGTGCCAGCAGTGAATCCCTGACAGAGACCCAGTACTTC.

V and J are TRBV6-4 and TRBJ2-5; 9 bases map to TRBD1. CDR3 size: 15 residues. J lost 2 bases, V lost 6 bases, and 7 bases had no gene match. Germline values: CDR1 MRHNA, CDR2 SNTAGT. The CDR3 nucleotides are TGTGCCAGCAGCTCCCGGGACAGGGATCAAGAGACCCAGTACTTC. It translates to CASSSRDRDQETQYF.

The CDR3 loop is CASRTRLAGETDTQYF. The CDR3 nucleotides are TGTGCCAGCAGAACGCGACTAGCGGGAGAAACGGATACGCAGTATTTT. V is TRBV6-6 and J is TRBJ2-3, with 12 bases aligning to TRBD2. Germline V gives CDR1 MNHNY, CDR2 SVGAGI (reference sequence). The ends lost 6 bases at V and 6 bases at J; junction bases unmatched: 10. There are 16 residues in the CDR3.

V and J are TRBV29-1 and TRBJ1-1; D may be TRBD1 (5 bases). CDR3 length equals 13 residues. The germline V gene encodes CDR1 SQVTM and CDR2 ANQGSEA. For the CDR3, the DNA is TGCACCATATCCCGGGGGATGAACACTGAAGCTTTCTTT. Translating it yields CTISRGMNTEAFF.